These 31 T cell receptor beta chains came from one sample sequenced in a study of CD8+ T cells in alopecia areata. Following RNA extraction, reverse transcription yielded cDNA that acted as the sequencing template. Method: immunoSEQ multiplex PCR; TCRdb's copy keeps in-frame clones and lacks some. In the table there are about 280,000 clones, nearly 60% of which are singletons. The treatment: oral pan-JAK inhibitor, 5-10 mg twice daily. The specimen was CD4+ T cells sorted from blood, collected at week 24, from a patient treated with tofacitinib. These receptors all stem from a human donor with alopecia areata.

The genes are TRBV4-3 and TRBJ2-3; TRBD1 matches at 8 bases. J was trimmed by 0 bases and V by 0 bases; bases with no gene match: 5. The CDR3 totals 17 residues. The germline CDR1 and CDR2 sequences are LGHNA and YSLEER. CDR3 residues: CASSQEAGGSSTDTQYF. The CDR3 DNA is TGCGCCAGCAGCCAAGAGGCAGGGGGCTCTAGCACAGATACGCAGTATTTT.

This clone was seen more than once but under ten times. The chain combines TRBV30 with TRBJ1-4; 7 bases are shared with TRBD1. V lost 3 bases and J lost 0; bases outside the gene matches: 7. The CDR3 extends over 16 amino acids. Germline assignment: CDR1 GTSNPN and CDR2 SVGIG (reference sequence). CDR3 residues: CAWSSRQGATNEKLFF. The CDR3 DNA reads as TGTGCCTGGAGCTCCCGTCAGGGGGCAACTAATGAAAAACTGTTTTTT.

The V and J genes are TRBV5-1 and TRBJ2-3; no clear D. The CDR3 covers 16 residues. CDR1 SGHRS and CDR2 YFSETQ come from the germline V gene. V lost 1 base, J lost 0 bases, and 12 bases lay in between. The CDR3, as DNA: TGCGCCAGCAGCTTGAACATCGCTGCTAGCACAGATACGCAGTATTTT. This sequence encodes CASSLNIAASTDTQYF. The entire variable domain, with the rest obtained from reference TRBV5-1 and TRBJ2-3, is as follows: KAGVTQTPRYLIKTRGQQVTLSCSPISGHRSVSWYQQTPGQGLQFLFEYFSETQRNKGNFPGRFSGRQFSNSRSEMNVSTLELGDSALYLCASSLNIAASTDTQYFGPGTRLTVL.

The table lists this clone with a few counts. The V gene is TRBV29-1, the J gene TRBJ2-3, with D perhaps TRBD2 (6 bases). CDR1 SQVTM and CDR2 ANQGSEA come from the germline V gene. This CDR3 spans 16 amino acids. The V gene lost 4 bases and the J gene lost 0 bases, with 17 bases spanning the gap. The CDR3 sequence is CSVVGTSSGSTDTQYF. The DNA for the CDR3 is TGCAGCGTTGTGGGGACTTCCTCCGGAAGCACAGATACGCAGTATTTT.

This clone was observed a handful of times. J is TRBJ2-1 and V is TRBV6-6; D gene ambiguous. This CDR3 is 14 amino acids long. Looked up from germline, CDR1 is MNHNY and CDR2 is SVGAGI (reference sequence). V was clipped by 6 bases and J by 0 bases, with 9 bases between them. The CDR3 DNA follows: TGTGCCAGCAGCCCGGGCATCTCCTACAATGAGCAGTTCTTC. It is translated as CASSPGISYNEQFF.

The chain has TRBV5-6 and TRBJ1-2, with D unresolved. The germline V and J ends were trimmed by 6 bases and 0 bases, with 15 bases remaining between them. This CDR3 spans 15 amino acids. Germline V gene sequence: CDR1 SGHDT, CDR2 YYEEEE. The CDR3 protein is CASTLPRQANYGYTF. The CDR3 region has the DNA TGTGCCAGCACCCTCCCCCGACAAGCTAACTATGGCTACACCTTC.

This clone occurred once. CDR3 sequence (DNA): TGTGCCTGGACCACGACAGGAGTGAAACTGTTTTTT. This translates into CAWTTTGVKLFF. The rearrangement uses TRBV30 and TRBJ1-4; maybe TRBD1 (6 bases). Trimming cost V 4 bases and J 11 bases, with 14 bases left between them. The germline CDR1 and CDR2 sequences are GTSNPN and SVGIG (reference sequence). The length of the CDR3 is 12 residues.

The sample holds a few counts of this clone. CDR3 sequence (DNA): TGTGCCAGCAGCCGCTCTGACCTGATTCAGCCCCAGCATTTT. Translated: CASSRSDLIQPQHF. The chain joins TRBV6-5 to TRBJ1-5, with D unresolved. The CDR3 sequence is 14 residues long. Germline V CDR1 and CDR2: MNHEY, SVGAGI. The V end lost 6 bases, the J end lost 6 bases, and 15 bases lay between the germline ends.

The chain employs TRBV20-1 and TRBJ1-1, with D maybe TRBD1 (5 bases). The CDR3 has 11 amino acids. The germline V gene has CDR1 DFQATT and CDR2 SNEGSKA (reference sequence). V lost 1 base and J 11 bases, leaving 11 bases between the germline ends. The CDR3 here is CSARVEGNAFF. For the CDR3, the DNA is TGCAGTGCTAGAGTGGAGGGGAACGCTTTCTTT.

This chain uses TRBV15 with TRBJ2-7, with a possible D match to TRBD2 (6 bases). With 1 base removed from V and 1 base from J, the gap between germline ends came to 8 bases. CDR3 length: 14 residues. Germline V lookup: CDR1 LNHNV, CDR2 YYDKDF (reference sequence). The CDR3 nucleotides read TGTGCCACCAGCAGAGGGGGGGATTCCTACGAGCAGTACTTC. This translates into CATSRGGDSYEQYF.

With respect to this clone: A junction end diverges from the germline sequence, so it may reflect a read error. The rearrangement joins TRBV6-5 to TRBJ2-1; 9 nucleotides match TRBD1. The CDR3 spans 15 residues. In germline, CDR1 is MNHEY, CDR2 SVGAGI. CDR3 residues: CASSYPGQGYNELFF. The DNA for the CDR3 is TGTGCCAGCAGTTACCCGGGACAGGGCTACAATGAGCTGTTCTTC.

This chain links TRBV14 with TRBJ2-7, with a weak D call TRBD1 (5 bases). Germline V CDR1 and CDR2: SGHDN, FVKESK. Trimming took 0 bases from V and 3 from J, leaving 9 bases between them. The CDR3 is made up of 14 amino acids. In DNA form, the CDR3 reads TGTGCCAGCAGCCAAGAGCAGGGTTACTACGAGCAGTACTTC. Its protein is CASSQEQGYYEQYF.

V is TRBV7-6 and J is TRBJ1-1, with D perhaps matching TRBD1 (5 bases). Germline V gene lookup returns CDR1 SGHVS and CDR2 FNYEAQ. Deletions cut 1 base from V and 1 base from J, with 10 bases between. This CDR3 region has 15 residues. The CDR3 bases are TGTGCCAGCAGCTTAGGGCAGGGCCAGAACACTGAAGCTTTCTTT. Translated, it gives CASSLGQGQNTEAFF.

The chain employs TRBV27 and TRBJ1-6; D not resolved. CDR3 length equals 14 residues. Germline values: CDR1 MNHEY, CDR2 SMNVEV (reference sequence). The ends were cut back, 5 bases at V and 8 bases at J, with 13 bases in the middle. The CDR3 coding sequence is TGTGCCAGCAGTAATGTTTGGCACTATTCACCCCTCCACTTT. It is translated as CASSNVWHYSPLHF.

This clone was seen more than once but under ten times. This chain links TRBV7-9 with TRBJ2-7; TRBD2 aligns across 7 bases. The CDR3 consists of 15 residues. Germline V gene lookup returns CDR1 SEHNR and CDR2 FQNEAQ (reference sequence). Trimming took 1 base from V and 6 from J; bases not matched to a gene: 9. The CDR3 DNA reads TGTGCCAGCAGCTTAGGACTAGCAGAGTCGAGCGAGCAGTACTTC. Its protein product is CASSLGLAESSEQYF. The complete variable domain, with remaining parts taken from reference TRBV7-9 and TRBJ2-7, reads DTGVSQNPRHKITKRGQNVTFRCDPISEHNRLYWYRQTLGQGPEFLTYFQNEAQLEKSRLLSDRFSAERPKGSFSTLEIQRTEQGDSAMYLCASSLGLAESSEQYFGPGTRLTVT.

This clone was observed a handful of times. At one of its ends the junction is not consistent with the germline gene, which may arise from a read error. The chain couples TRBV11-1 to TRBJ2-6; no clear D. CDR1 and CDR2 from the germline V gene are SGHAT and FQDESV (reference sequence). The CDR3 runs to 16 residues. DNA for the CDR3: TGTGCCAGCAGTTTAGAAATATACTCTGGGGCCAACGTCCTGACTTTC. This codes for CASSLEIYSGANVLTF. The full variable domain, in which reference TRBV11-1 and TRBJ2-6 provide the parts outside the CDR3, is EAEVAQSPRYKITEKSQAVAFWCDPISGHATLYWYRQILGQGPELLVQFQDESVVDDSQLPKDRFSAERLKGVDSTLKIQPAELGDSAMYLCASSLEIYSGANVLTFGAGSRLTVL.

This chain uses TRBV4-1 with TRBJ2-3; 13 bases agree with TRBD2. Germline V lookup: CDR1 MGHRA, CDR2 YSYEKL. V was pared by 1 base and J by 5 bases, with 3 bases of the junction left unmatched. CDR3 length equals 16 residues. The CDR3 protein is CASSQVGTSGEDTQYF. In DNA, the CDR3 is TGCGCCAGCAGCCAAGTTGGGACTAGCGGGGAAGATACGCAGTATTTT.

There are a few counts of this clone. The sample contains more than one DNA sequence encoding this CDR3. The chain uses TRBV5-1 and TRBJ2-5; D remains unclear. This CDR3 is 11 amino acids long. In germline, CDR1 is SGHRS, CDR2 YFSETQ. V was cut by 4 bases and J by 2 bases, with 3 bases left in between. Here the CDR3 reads CASSVQETQYF. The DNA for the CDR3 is TGCGCCAGCAGCGTGCAAGAGACCCAGTACTTC.

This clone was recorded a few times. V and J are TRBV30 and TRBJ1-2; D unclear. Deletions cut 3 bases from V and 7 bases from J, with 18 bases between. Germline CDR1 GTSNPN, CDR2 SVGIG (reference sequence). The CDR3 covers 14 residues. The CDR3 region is CAWSLPRVLSGYTF. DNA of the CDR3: TGTGCCTGGAGCCTTCCGAGGGTTCTCTCTGGCTACACCTTC. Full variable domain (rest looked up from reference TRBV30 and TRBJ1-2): SQTIHQWPATLVQPVGSPLSLECTVEGTSNPNLYWYRQAAGRGLQLLFYSVGIGQISSEVPQNLSASRPQDRQFILSSKKLLLSDSGFYLCAWSLPRVLSGYTFGSGTRLTVV.

In nucleotides, the CDR3 is TGTGCCAGCAGTTTAATTGGGGAGGGAGACCTCCACTTT. Its translation is CASSLIGEGDLHF. This sequence joins TRBV27 and TRBJ1-6, with D hard to call. Trimming left V 2 bases short and J 15 bases short, with 14 bases between. The germline V gene encodes CDR1 MNHEY and CDR2 SMNVEV (reference sequence). The CDR3 extends over 13 amino acids.

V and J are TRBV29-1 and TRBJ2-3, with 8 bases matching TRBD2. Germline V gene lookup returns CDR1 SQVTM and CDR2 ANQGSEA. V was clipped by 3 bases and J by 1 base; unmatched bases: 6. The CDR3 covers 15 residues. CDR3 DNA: TGCAGCGTTGAGGGCGGGGGACTAGGCACAGATACGCAGTATTTT. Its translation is CSVEGGGLGTDTQYF.

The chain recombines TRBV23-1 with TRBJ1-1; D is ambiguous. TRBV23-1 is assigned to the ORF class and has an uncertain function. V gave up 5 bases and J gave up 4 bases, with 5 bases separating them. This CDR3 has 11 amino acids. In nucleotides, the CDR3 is TGCGCCAGCAGTTGGGGCACTGAAGCTTTCTTT. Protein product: CASSWGTEAFF.

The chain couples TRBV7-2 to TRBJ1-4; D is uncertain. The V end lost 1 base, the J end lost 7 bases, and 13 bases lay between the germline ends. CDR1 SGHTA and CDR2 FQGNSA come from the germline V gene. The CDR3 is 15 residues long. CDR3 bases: TGTGCCAGCAGCTTAGGCCCGAAAGAAGGTGAAAAACTGTTTTTT. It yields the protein CASSLGPKEGEKLFF.

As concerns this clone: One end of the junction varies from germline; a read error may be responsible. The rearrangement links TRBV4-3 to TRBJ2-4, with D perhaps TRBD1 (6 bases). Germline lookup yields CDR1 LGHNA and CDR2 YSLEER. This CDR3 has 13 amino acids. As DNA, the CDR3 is TGCGCCAGCAGCCAAGATGCCCGGACAGTAAGGCACTTC. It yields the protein CASSQDARTVRHF.

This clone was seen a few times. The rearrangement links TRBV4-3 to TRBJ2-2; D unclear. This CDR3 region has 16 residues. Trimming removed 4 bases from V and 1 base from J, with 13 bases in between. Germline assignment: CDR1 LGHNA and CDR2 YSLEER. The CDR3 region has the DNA TGCGCCAGCAGCCCCCGCCGGCGAGGGAACACCGGGGAGCTGTTTTTT. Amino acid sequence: CASSPRRRGNTGELFF.

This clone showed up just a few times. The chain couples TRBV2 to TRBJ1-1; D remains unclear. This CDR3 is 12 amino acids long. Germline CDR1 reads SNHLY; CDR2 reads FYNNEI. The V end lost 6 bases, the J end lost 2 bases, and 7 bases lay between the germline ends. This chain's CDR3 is CASRAYNTEAFF. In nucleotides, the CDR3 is TGTGCCAGCAGAGCGTATAACACTGAAGCTTTCTTT.

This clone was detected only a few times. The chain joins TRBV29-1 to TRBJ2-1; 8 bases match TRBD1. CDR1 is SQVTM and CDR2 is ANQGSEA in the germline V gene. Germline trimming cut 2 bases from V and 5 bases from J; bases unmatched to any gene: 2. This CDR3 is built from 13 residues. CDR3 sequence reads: CSVERTGNNEQFF. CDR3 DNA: TGCAGCGTTGAAAGGACAGGGAACAATGAGCAGTTCTTC.

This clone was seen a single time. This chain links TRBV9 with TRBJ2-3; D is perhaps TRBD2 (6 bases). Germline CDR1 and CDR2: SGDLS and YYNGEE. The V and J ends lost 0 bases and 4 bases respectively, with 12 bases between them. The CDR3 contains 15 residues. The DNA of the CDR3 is TGTGCCAGCAGCGTAGTGGGGGGAGGTTCAGATACGCAGTATTTT. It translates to CASSVVGGGSDTQYF.

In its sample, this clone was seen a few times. CDR3 sequence: CSVEDRAAQETQYF. The CDR3 DNA follows: TGCAGCGTTGAAGATCGGGCAGCTCAAGAGACCCAGTACTTC. This rearrangement joins TRBV29-1 to TRBJ2-5, with unresolved D. V was clipped by 0 bases and J by 2 bases, with 10 bases between them. Germline values: CDR1 SQVTM, CDR2 ANQGSEA. This CDR3 has 14 amino acids.

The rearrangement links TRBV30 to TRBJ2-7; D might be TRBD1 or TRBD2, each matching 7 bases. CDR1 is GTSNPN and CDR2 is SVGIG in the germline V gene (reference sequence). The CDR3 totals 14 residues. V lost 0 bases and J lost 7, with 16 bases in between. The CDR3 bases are TGTGCCTGGAGTGTAGGCCAGGGGGGGATTGAGCAGTACTTC. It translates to CAWSVGQGGIEQYF.

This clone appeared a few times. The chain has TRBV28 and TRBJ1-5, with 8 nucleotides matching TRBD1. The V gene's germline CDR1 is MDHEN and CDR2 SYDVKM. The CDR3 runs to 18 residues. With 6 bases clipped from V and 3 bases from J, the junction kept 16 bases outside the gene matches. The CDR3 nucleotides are TGTGCCAGCAGCCCTTTCGGACAGGGAAGAGGGATCAATCAGCCCCAGCATTTT. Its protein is CASSPFGQGRGINQPQHF.